Shown below are 5 T cell receptor beta chains from a single sample sequenced in a study of cytomegalovirus exposure and HLA in healthy donors. The PCR ran on 60 Vbeta and 13 Jbeta primers. TCRdb's copy holds only in-frame clones and misses some; the assay was immunoSEQ multiplex PCR. This table has approximately 150,000 clones, about 80% appearing once. Sequenced sample: PBMCs. The receptors stem from a man in his thirties or forties in good health and CMV-seropositive.

A single count supports this clone. V is TRBV5-1 and J is TRBJ2-1; TRBD1 aligns across 7 bases. This CDR3 has 14 residues. V shed 4 bases, J shed 10 bases, and the junction held 11 bases outside the gene matches. Germline V gene sequence: CDR1 SGHRS, CDR2 YFSETQ. The CDR3 DNA reads as TGCGCCAGCAGCCCCTACGGAACAGGGGCGGAGCAGTTCTTC. This gives the protein CASSPYGTGAEQFF. The full variable domain, in which reference TRBV5-1 and TRBJ2-1 provide the parts outside the CDR3, is KAGVTQTPRYLIKTRGQQVTLSCSPISGHRSVSWYQQTPGQGLQFLFEYFSETQRNKGNFPGRFSGRQFSNSRSEMNVSTLELGDSALYLCASSPYGTGAEQFFGPGTRLTVL.

The chain carries TRBV7-2 and TRBJ2-3; 8 bases agree with TRBD1. The CDR3 spans 15 residues. Trimming took 2 bases from V and 6 from J; bases not matched to a gene: 7. Germline CDR1 SGHTA, CDR2 FQGNSA. DNA of the CDR3: TGTGCCAGCAGCTTACAGGGGGCGCATTTGGATACGCAGTATTTT. Its protein product is CASSLQGAHLDTQYF.

This clone appeared many times. The gene calls are TRBV6-5 and TRBJ1-5; D not certain. The CDR3 is made up of 14 amino acids. Trimming left V 4 bases short and J 0 bases short, with 7 bases between. Germline CDR1 is MNHEY and CDR2 is SVGAGI. The CDR3 here is CASSSGYSNQPQHF. The CDR3, as DNA: TGTGCCAGCAGTTCAGGATATAGCAATCAGCCCCAGCATTTT.

In this sample, this clone turned up a few times. The rearrangement joins TRBV19 to TRBJ1-1, with TRBD1 matching 7 bases. The germline gives CDR1 LNHDA, CDR2 SQIVND (reference sequence). The CDR3 covers 14 residues. Trimming cost V 7 bases and J 2 bases; bases outside gene matches: 7. CDR3 in amino acids: CASTKTGLNTEAFF. As DNA, the CDR3 is TGTGCCAGTACCAAGACAGGGCTAAACACTGAAGCTTTCTTT.

This chain connects TRBV7-2 to TRBJ2-7; 8 nucleotides line up with TRBD2. Trimming cost V 1 base and J 2 bases; bases outside gene matches: 1. CDR1 and CDR2 from the germline V gene are SGHTA and FQGNSA. The CDR3 spans 14 residues. Here the CDR3 DNA reads TGTGCCAGCAGCTTAGGGCGGGGGGCCTACGAGCAGTACTTC. Encoded protein: CASSLGRGAYEQYF.